The T cell receptor (beta chain) under discussion was sequenced for a study of blood T cell repertoires in COVID-19. Methods used by the authors: Reference gene primer amplification gave estimated nucleated cell counts. Using immunoSEQ multiplex PCR, the repertoire was profiled, and TCRdb retains in-frame clones only, with some absent. V, J and clone size reflect that table, while D and trimming were determined from the DNA. The sample has approximately 260,000 clones, around 92% seen once. The germline V and J ends were trimmed by 4 bases and 7 bases, with 8 bases remaining between them. Germline CDR1 reads SGHNT; CDR2 reads YYREEE (reference sequence). The CDR3 length is 12 residues.

The chain couples TRBV5-4 to TRBJ2-2, with D perhaps TRBD2 (5 bases). The specimen was PBMCs or T cells enriched from blood (not recorded which). This clonotype was sampled from a woman aged 60-70 years who had recovered from COVID-19. CDR3 nucleotides: TGTGCCAGCAGCCCGGGGAGCGGGGAGCTGTTTTTT. Its protein is CASSPGSGELFF. Based on the CDR3 plus reference TRBV5-4 and TRBJ2-2, the full variable domain is ETGVTQSPTHLIKTRGQQVTLRCSSQSGHNTVSWYQQALGQGPQFIFQYYREEENGRGNFPPRFSGLQFPNYSSELNVNALELDDSALYLCASSPGSGELFFGEGSRLTVL.